A selection of T cell receptor beta chains follows, all from one sample in a study of cytomegalovirus exposure and HLA in healthy donors. Libraries were prepared by immunoSEQ multiplex PCR; TCRdb keeps only in-frame clonotypes and omits some of them. The repertoire holds under 110,000 clones, with 75% as singletons. What was sequenced was PBMCs. These receptors originate from a man aged 50-60 years in good health and CMV-seronegative. Both conserved end residues are part of each CDR3. The D gene is left open where the match is weak. Part of the rows lack a size; the others show once, few, many or a class for expanded clones.

few	TRBV7-6	TRBJ2-1	TRBD1	TGTGCCAGCAGCCCCAGACAGGGCCGGGAGCAGTTCTTC	CASSPRQGREQFF
-	TRBV7-2	TRBJ1-2	TRBD1	TGTGCCAGCAGCGAACAGGGGCGCGGGTATGGCTACACCTTC	CASSEQGRGYGYTF
-	TRBV4-1	TRBJ2-7	TRBD1	TGCGCCAGCAGTTTAAGACAGGGGCCCTACGAGCAGTACTTC	CASSLRQGPYEQYF
-	TRBV5-1	TRBJ2-3	TRBD1	TGCGCCAGCAGCCGGGACAGGGGCCCCACAGATACGCAGTATTTT	CASSRDRGPTDTQYF
-	TRBV27	TRBJ2-3	TRBD2	TGTGCCAGCACTCCCAGCGGGAGGGTTAGGGGTACGCAGTATTTT	CASTPSGRVRGTQYF
few	TRBV27	TRBJ1-1	TRBD1	TGTGCCAGCAACAGGATGGGACAGGGCCGGAGGAACACTGAAGCTTTCTTT	CASNRMGQGRRNTEAFF
-	TRBV7-7	TRBJ2-1	TRBD1	TGTGCCAGCAGCTTGGACAGGGGTGATGAGCAGTTCTTC	CASSLDRGDEQFF
-	TRBV6-1	TRBJ1-2	-	TGTGCCAGCAGTGACCGCGCCCTCGGTGGCTACACCTTC	CASSDRALGGYTF
-	TRBV6-1	TRBJ2-1	TRBD1	TGTGCCAGTACAAGACTGACAGGGGGCTACAATGAGCAGTTCTTC	CASTRLTGGYNEQFF
-	TRBV25-1	TRBJ1-1	TRBD1	TGTGCCAGCAGTGAACGTGCTGGGACAGGGAGTAAAGCTTTCTTT	CASSERAGTGSKAFF
many	TRBV27	TRBJ2-2	TRBD2	TGTGCCAGCGCCGGTAGCGGGTTAACCGGGGAGCTGTTTTTT	CASAGSGLTGELFF
-	TRBV27	TRBJ2-7	-	TGTGCCAGCAGTTTTGGGAGTGGGCGGTACGAGCAGTACTTC	CASSFGSGRYEQYF
few	TRBV7-9	TRBJ1-5	-	TGTGCCAGCAGCTTAGGGGCCGGGGGCAATCAGCCCCAGCATTTT	CASSLGAGGNQPQHF
-	TRBV4-3	TRBJ1-1	-	TGCGCCAGCAGCAAGGAGGTTAGGACTGAAGCTTTCTTT	CASSKEVRTEAFF
-	TRBV28	TRBJ2-2	TRBD1	TGTGCCAGCAGTTTTCTGGGACAGGAGAACACCGGGGAGCTGTTTTTT	CASSFLGQENTGELFF
few	TRBV10-1	TRBJ2-1	TRBD2	TGCGCCAGCAGTGACCCCTTGGGCGGGGGGGCCGGCAATGAGCAGTTCTTC	CASSDPLGGGAGNEQFF
-	TRBV9	TRBJ2-3	TRBD2	TGTGCCAGCACCCCCACGGGACTAGTCCCAGATACGCAGTATTTT	CASTPTGLVPDTQYF
-	TRBV5-6	TRBJ2-4	-	TGTGCCAGCAGCGCGGGACAGACCAAAAACATTCAGTACTTC	CASSAGQTKNIQYF
-	TRBV4-1	TRBJ1-1	-	TGCGCCAGCAGCCAAGAAGCTCGGGGATCGGCTGAAGCTTTCTTT	CASSQEARGSAEAFF
-	TRBV7-9	TRBJ2-3	-	TGTGCCAGCAGCTTAGACCGACAGATCACCACAGATACGCAGTATTTT	CASSLDRQITTDTQYF
-	TRBV5-1	TRBJ2-1	TRBD2	TGCGCCAGCACCGTAACTAGCGGGGGGGGCAATGAGCAGTTCTTC	CASTVTSGGGNEQFF
-	TRBV4-3	TRBJ2-2	TRBD2	TGCGCCAGCAGCCAAGGGCTAGCGGGAGGGCCGTACACCGGGGAGCTGTTTTTT	CASSQGLAGGPYTGELFF
-	TRBV5-6	TRBJ2-7	-	TGTGCCAGCAGCTTGGGGCGGGTCTCCTACGAGCAGTACTTC	CASSLGRVSYEQYF
-	TRBV5-8	TRBJ1-5	-	TGTGCCAGCAGCTACAGGGACCAGCCCCAGCATTTT	CASSYRDQPQHF
-	TRBV7-3	TRBJ2-2	TRBD2	TGTGCCAGCAGCTTAACAGCGGGGGTCACCGGGGAGCTGTTTTTT	CASSLTAGVTGELFF
-	TRBV7-9	TRBJ1-1	TRBD1	TGTGCCAGCAGCTTACTCAGGGGGAAGAACACTGAAGCTTTCTTT	CASSLLRGKNTEAFF